This passage covers 15 T cell receptor beta chains from one sample sequenced in a study of cytomegalovirus exposure and HLA in healthy donors. Primers: 60 Vbeta forward and 13 Jbeta reverse. Some clones are missing from TCRdb's copy, which holds only in-frame ones; the method was immunoSEQ multiplex PCR. This sample carries 200,000 or so clones, 82% of them seen once, and the ten largest clones take 6.5%. Sequenced sample: PBMCs. These receptors originate from a woman between 45 and 65 years old in good health and CMV-seropositive.

The rearrangement links TRBV19 to TRBJ2-7; D remains unclear. Trimming removed 4 bases from V and 2 bases from J, with 9 bases in between. The CDR3 is made up of 13 amino acids. Germline V gene sequence: CDR1 LNHDA, CDR2 SQIVND (reference sequence). The CDR3 loop is CASSSGPTYEQYF. CDR3 in DNA: TGTGCCAGTAGTAGTGGCCCGACCTACGAGCAGTACTTC.

This chain joins TRBV9 and TRBJ2-7, with D possibly TRBD1 on 6 matching bases. V dropped 4 bases and J dropped 2 bases, with 10 bases sitting between them. Germline V gene data show CDR1 as SGDLS and CDR2 as YYNGEE. CDR3 length equals 13 residues. CDR3 sequence reads: CASSPGHTYEQYF. The CDR3 nucleotides read TGTGCCAGCAGCCCGGGACACACCTACGAGCAGTACTTC.

This chain joins TRBV6-1 and TRBJ1-1, with TRBD1 matching 9 bases. CDR1 is MNHNS and CDR2 is SASEGT in the germline V gene. The CDR3 contains 15 residues. Losses at the gene ends were 5 bases for V and 3 bases for J; bases not matched to a gene: 7. In nucleotides, the CDR3 is TGTGCCAGCAGTCCCTTGGGACAGGGACACACTGAAGCTTTCTTT. Its protein is CASSPLGQGHTEAFF.

The chain recombines TRBV7-8 with TRBJ2-7; 8 positions agree with TRBD2. In germline, CDR1 is SGHVS, CDR2 FQNEAQ. This CDR3 spans 14 amino acids. The V and J ends lost 1 base and 6 bases, in that order; junction bases with no gene match: 5. As DNA, the CDR3 is TGTGCCAGCAGCTTAGTTGCTAGCGGGCGCGAGCAGTACTTC. As protein: CASSLVASGREQYF. Based on the CDR3 plus reference TRBV7-8 and TRBJ2-7, the full variable domain is GAGVSQSPRYKVAKRGQDVALRCDPISGHVSLFWYQQALGQGPEFLTYFQNEAQLDKSGLPSDRFFAERPEGSVSTLKIQRTQQEDSAVYLCASSLVASGREQYFGPGTRLTVT.

V and J are TRBV28 and TRBJ2-5; D unclear. CDR3 length equals 13 residues. V was trimmed by 8 bases and J by 1 base, leaving 11 bases between them. Germline values: CDR1 MDHEN, CDR2 SYDVKM. CDR3 nucleotide sequence: TGTGCCAGCTGTAACAGCCGCCAAGAGACCCAGTACTTC. This sequence encodes CASCNSRQETQYF.

This clone is a singleton in its sample. The chain links TRBV4-1 to TRBJ2-3; 9 bases agree with TRBD2. The junction had 11 bases not matched to a gene; V was cut back by 6 bases and J by 4 bases. This CDR3 contains 16 residues. Looked up from germline, CDR1 is MGHRA and CDR2 is YSYEKL. This CDR3 is CASRPTSGPRADTQYF. CDR3 nucleotides: TGCGCCAGCAGACCGACTAGCGGCCCGAGGGCAGATACGCAGTATTTT.

V gene TRBV7-2 combines with J gene TRBJ2-2; D is perhaps TRBD2 (6 bases). There are 16 residues in the CDR3. Germline-derived CDR1 and CDR2 are SGHTA and FQGNSA. V was pared by 5 bases and J by 1 base, with 14 bases between. The CDR3 loop reads CASSRVPGGNTGELFF. The CDR3 DNA reads TGTGCCAGCAGCCGCGTCCCCGGGGGGAACACCGGGGAGCTGTTTTTT.

The chain links TRBV28 to TRBJ1-3; D call uncertain. Trimming took off 3 bases at V and 2 bases at J, with 8 bases between the two ends. The CDR3 length is 14 residues. Germline CDR1 is MDHEN and CDR2 is SYDVKM. As DNA, the CDR3 is TGTGCCAGCAGTTTTCGGGGAACTGGAAACACCATATATTTT. It specifies CASSFRGTGNTIYF.

The V call is TRBV5-1, the J call TRBJ2-3; 8 nucleotides agree with TRBD2. V lost 6 bases, J lost 7 bases, and 22 bases stayed unmatched. CDR1 and CDR2 from the germline V gene are SGHRS and YFSETQ. This CDR3 is built from 18 residues. The DNA for the CDR3 is TGCGCCAGCAAGCTTGATTTGGGGACTAGGGGCCTGAGTAATACGCAGTATTTT. It translates to CASKLDLGTRGLSNTQYF.

About this clone itself: At one end the junction does not follow the germline gene, possibly because of a read error. The gene calls are TRBV7-9 and TRBJ1-1; TRBD1 matches 9 bases. From germline, CDR1 is SEHNR and CDR2 FQNEAQ (reference sequence). This CDR3 is built from 15 residues. The CDR3 DNA sequence: TGTTCCAGCAGCATACAGGGGGCCCTGAACACTGAAGCTTTCTTT. Translating gives CSSSIQGALNTEAFF.

The chain uses TRBV19 and TRBJ2-2; TRBD1 matches 10 bases. The germline CDR1 and CDR2 sequences are LNHDA and SQIVND (reference sequence). The CDR3 contains 18 residues. V was clipped by 5 bases and J by 6 bases; unmatched bases: 15. The CDR3 loop reads CASSSRTGGFPGPGELFF. Written as DNA, the CDR3 is TGTGCCAGTAGTTCAAGGACAGGGGGGTTTCCGGGTCCCGGGGAGCTGTTTTTT.

In its sample, this clone was seen a few times. The chain carries TRBV7-7 and TRBJ2-7; a weak D match, TRBD1 (5 bases). Germline V CDR1 and CDR2: SSHAT, FNYEAQ (reference sequence). Trimming took off 1 base at V and 7 bases at J, with 11 bases between the two ends. The CDR3 sequence is 13 residues long. CDR3 amino acids: CASSLEVGLEQYF. The CDR3 nucleotides read TGTGCCAGCAGCTTAGAAGTGGGGCTGGAGCAGTACTTC.

The gene calls are TRBV27 and TRBJ2-2; D gene uncertain. Trimming left V 7 bases short and J 1 base short, with 10 bases between. Germline values: CDR1 MNHEY, CDR2 SMNVEV (reference sequence). This CDR3 contains 14 residues. CDR3 region: CASTSTLNTGELFF. The CDR3 DNA is TGTGCCAGCACCTCGACATTGAACACCGGGGAGCTGTTTTTT.

This clone was counted a few times. This chain connects TRBV6-5 to TRBJ1-1, with D possibly matching TRBD1 (5 bases). V was clipped by 0 bases and J by 1 base, with 6 bases between them. The length of the CDR3 is 14 residues. Germline V gene lookup returns CDR1 MNHEY and CDR2 SVGAGI. The CDR3 coding sequence is TGTGCCAGCAGTTACTCGGGGCGGAACACTGAAGCTTTCTTT. Its protein is CASSYSGRNTEAFF.

V usage is TRBV6-5 and J usage is TRBJ1-5; D gene ambiguous. CDR1 is MNHEY and CDR2 is SVGAGI in the germline V gene. V was shortened by 0 bases and J by 6 bases, with 15 bases between the two germline ends. This CDR3 comprises 16 residues. In DNA form, the CDR3 reads TGTGCCAGCAGTTACTCCCTGGCGGGTGTCGGTCAGCCCCAGCATTTT. It translates to CASSYSLAGVGQPQHF.